This is a list of T cell receptor beta chains from one sample in a study of cytomegalovirus exposure and HLA in healthy donors. This table comes from immunoSEQ multiplex PCR, and its TCRdb copy is limited to in-frame clones, with some not included. The sample includes about 160,000 clones, roughly nine tenths of them seen just once. The specimen sequenced was PBMCs. These receptors all come from a woman aged 25 to 39 in good health and CMV-seronegative. Both conserved end residues are part of each CDR3.

V gene: TRBV5-1
J gene: TRBJ2-7
CDR3 protein: CASSRPGTYEQYF

V gene: TRBV2
J gene: TRBJ1-1
CDR3 protein: CASSEGGDRPNTEAFF

V gene: TRBV27
J gene: TRBJ2-3
CDR3 protein: CASILTLLAERMTDTQYF

V gene: TRBV6-5
J gene: TRBJ2-1
CDR3 protein: CASSFLGENEQFF

V gene: TRBV7-9
J gene: TRBJ2-7
CDR3 protein: CASSVLGGPSSYEQYF

V gene: TRBV6-5
J gene: TRBJ1-2
CDR3 protein: CASSIMGFYGYTF

V gene: TRBV7-9
J gene: TRBJ1-2
CDR3 protein: CASSPGQVFYGYTF

V gene: TRBV5-6
J gene: TRBJ1-4
CDR3 protein: CASSPRMSGQGEKLFF

V gene: TRBV5-4
J gene: TRBJ2-7
CDR3 protein: CASSFAGTGYEQYF

V gene: TRBV14
J gene: TRBJ1-1
CDR3 protein: CASSRRWTGGFSTEAFF

V gene: TRBV6-6
J gene: TRBJ2-4
CDR3 protein: CASSVPQVAKNIQYF

V gene: TRBV11-3
J gene: TRBJ2-7
CDR3 protein: CASSLGAASYEQYF

V gene: TRBV7-2
J gene: TRBJ1-4
CDR3 protein: CASNNGQVREKLFF

V gene: TRBV27
J gene: TRBJ1-1
CDR3 protein: CASSFNGGATEAFF

V gene: TRBV5-1
J gene: TRBJ2-3
CDR3 protein: CASSLGLTSGRSTDTQYF

V gene: TRBV7-8
J gene: TRBJ1-2
CDR3 protein: CASSGPGTVYGYTF

V gene: TRBV5-4
J gene: TRBJ2-5
CDR3 protein: CASSPGRRYQETQYF

V gene: TRBV7-9
J gene: TRBJ2-3
CDR3 protein: CASSLLVGSTDTQYF

V gene: TRBV15
J gene: TRBJ2-5
CDR3 protein: CATSRLGVEETQYF

V gene: TRBV9
J gene: TRBJ2-7
CDR3 protein: CASSVASVQDSEYEQYF

V gene: TRBV5-6
J gene: TRBJ1-1
CDR3 protein: CASSLRGSSNTEAFF

V gene: TRBV25-1
J gene: TRBJ2-5
CDR3 protein: CASSGGTRQETQYF

V gene: TRBV6-1
J gene: TRBJ2-7
CDR3 protein: CAGRDSRSYEQYF

V gene: TRBV28
J gene: TRBJ1-5
CDR3 protein: CASSFGGGGNQPQHF

V gene: TRBV29-1
J gene: TRBJ1-1
CDR3 protein: CSVEDNRGGFF

V gene: TRBV9
J gene: TRBJ2-4
CDR3 protein: CASSDPSGGAKNIQYF

V gene: TRBV4-2
J gene: TRBJ2-4
CDR3 protein: CASSQDSSGGAAKNIQYF

V gene: TRBV6-1
J gene: TRBJ2-3
CDR3 protein: CASFNRKNTQYF

V gene: TRBV15
J gene: TRBJ2-5
CDR3 protein: CATSRVNSPETQYF

V gene: TRBV6-6
J gene: TRBJ1-1
CDR3 protein: CASSYSGGEGTEAFF

V gene: TRBV7-9
J gene: TRBJ2-5
CDR3 protein: CASNPSGEETQYF

V gene: TRBV9
J gene: TRBJ2-7
CDR3 protein: CASSPAGTARGEQYF

V gene: TRBV18
J gene: TRBJ1-1
CDR3 protein: CASSPRVVMNTEAFF

V gene: TRBV6-1
J gene: TRBJ1-1
CDR3 protein: CASSVGQNTEAFF

V gene: TRBV6-5
J gene: -
CDR3 protein: CASERTGGPYEQYF

V gene: TRBV30
J gene: TRBJ2-7
CDR3 protein: CAWSGSSPEQYF

V gene: TRBV2
J gene: TRBJ2-3
CDR3 protein: CASSVVGGPSTDTQYF

V gene: TRBV13
J gene: TRBJ2-2
CDR3 protein: CASSSTYTGELFF

V gene: TRBV7-9
J gene: TRBJ1-5
CDR3 protein: CASSPIGGSNQPQHF

V gene: TRBV7-9
J gene: TRBJ2-7
CDR3 protein: CASSSDEQYF

V gene: TRBV10-3
J gene: TRBJ1-2
CDR3 protein: CAIRPTGGDLYGYTF

V gene: TRBV19
J gene: TRBJ1-1
CDR3 protein: CASSSGTATEAFF

V gene: TRBV9
J gene: TRBJ1-6
CDR3 protein: CASSAQPLSSYNSPLHF

V gene: TRBV19
J gene: TRBJ1-1
CDR3 protein: CASSIKPARGLNTEAFF

V gene: TRBV7-8
J gene: TRBJ1-5
CDR3 protein: CASSLSGQSHPHF